This TCR beta chain derives from a study of technical replicates of blood from several donors. Germline CDR1 SGHDT, CDR2 YYEEEE. Between the trimmed V and J ends, which lost 4 bases and 0 bases, there was a span of 13 bases. The CDR3 is 15 amino acids. Some clones are missing from TCRdb's copy, which holds only in-frame ones; the method was immunoSEQ multiplex PCR. This sample has about 53,000 clones; about 86% occur once, and the top ten carry less than 6.5%. Sequenced input: PBMCs. This sequence joins TRBV5-6 and TRBJ1-1; no clear D gene. This clonotype originated in a human donor in good health. Some clones in this sample may be carry-over from other donors' samples. CDR3 DNA: TGTGCCAGCAGCCGATCTGACGGGATGAACACTGAAGCTTTCTTT. Amino acids: CASSRSDGMNTEAFF.